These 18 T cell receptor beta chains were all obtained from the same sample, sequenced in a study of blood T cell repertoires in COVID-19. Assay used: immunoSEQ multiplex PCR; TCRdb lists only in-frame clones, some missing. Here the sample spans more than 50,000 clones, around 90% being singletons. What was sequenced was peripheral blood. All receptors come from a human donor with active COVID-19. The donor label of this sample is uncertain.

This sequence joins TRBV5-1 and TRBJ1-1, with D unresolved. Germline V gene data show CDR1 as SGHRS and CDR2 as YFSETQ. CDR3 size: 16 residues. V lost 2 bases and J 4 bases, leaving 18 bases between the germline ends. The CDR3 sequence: CASSFQGLAAGTEAFF. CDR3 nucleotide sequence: TGCGCCAGCAGCTTTCAAGGTCTGGCGGCCGGCACTGAAGCTTTCTTT.

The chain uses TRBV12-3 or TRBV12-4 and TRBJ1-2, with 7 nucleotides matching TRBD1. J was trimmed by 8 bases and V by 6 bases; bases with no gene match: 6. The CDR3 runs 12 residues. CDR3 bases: TGTGCCAGCAGCCTTACAGGGGAAGGCTACACCTTC. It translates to CASSLTGEGYTF.

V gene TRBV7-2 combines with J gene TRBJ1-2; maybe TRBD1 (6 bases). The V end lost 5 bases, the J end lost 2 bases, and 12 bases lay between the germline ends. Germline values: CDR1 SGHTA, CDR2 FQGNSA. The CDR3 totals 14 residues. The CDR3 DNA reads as TGTGCCAGCAGCGCCTTACAGGGAAACTATGGCTACACCTTC. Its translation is CASSALQGNYGYTF.

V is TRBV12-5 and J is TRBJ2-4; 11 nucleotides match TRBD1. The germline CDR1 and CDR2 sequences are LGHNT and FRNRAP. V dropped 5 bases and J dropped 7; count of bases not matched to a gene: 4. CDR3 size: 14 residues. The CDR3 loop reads CASGKGQGANIQYF. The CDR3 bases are TGTGCTAGTGGTAAAGGACAGGGGGCTAACATTCAGTACTTC. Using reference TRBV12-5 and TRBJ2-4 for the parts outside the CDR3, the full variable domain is DARVTQTPRHKVTEMGQEVTMRCQPILGHNTVFWYRQTMMQGLELLAYFRNRAPLDDSGMPKDRFSAEMPDATLATLKIQPSEPRDSAVYFCASGKGQGANIQYFGAGTRLSVL.

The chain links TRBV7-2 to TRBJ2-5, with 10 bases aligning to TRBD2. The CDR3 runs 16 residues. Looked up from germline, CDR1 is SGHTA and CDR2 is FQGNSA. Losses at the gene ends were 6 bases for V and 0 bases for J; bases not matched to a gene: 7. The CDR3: CASSPVAGGNQETQYF. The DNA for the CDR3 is TGTGCCAGCAGTCCCGTAGCGGGGGGAAACCAAGAGACCCAGTACTTC.

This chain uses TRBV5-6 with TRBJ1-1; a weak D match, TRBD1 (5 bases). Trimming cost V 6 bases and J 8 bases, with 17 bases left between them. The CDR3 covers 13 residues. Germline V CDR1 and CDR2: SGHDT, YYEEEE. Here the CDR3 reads CASTPGGRREAFF. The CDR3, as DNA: TGTGCCAGCACCCCCGGGGGAAGAAGGGAAGCTTTCTTT.

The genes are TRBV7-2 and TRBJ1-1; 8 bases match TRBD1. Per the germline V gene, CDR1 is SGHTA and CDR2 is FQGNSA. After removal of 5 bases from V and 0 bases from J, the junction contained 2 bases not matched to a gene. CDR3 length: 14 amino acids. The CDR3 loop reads CASSRDRLNTEAFF. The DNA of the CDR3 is TGTGCCAGCAGCCGGGACAGGTTGAACACTGAAGCTTTCTTT. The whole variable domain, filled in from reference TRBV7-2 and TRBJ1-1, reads GAGVSQSPSNKVTEKGKDVELRCDPISGHTALYWYRQSLGQGLEFLIYFQGNSAPDKSGLPSDRFSAERTGGSVSTLTIQRTQQEDSAVYLCASSRDRLNTEAFFGQGTRLTVV.

The CDR3 sequence: CASSYWTSGGLTDTQYF. The DNA for the CDR3 is TGTGCCAGCAGTTACTGGACTAGCGGGGGCCTCACAGATACGCAGTATTTT. This chain joins TRBV6-2 or TRBV6-3 and TRBJ2-3; 13 bases line up with TRBD2. Germline lookup yields CDR1 MNHEY and CDR2 SVGEGT. V shed 1 base and J 2 bases; nucleotides not matched to a gene: 3. This CDR3 comprises 17 residues.

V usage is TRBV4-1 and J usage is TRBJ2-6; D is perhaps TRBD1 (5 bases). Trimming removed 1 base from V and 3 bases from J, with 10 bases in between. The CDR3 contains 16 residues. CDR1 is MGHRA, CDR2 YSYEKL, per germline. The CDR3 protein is CASSQADSVGANVLTF. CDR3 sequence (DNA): TGCGCCAGCAGCCAAGCAGACAGTGTTGGGGCCAACGTCCTGACTTTC.

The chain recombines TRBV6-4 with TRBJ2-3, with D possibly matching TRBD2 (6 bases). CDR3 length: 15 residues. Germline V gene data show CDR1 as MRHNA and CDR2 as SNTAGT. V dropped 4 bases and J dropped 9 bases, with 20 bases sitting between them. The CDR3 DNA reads TGTGCCAGCAGTGCCACAGCGGGCCAGGGTCTAACGCAGTATTTT. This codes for CASSATAGQGLTQYF.

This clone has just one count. The chain's CDR3 is CASSFDRGRFYGYTF. The CDR3 bases are TGTGCCAGCAGTTTCGACAGGGGGCGTTTTTATGGCTACACCTTC. The V call is TRBV6-6, the J call TRBJ1-2; 10 bases fit TRBD1. J was trimmed by 5 bases and V by 4 bases; bases with no gene match: 7. Germline values: CDR1 MNHNY, CDR2 SVGAGI (reference sequence). This CDR3 has 15 amino acids.

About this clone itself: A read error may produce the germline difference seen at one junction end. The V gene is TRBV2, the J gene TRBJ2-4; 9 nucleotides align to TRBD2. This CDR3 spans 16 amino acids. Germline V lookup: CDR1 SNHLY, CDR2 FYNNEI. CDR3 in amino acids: CASREGLATAKNIQYF. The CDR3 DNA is TGTGCCAGCAGGGAAGGACTAGCGACGGCCAAAAACATTCAGTACTTC.

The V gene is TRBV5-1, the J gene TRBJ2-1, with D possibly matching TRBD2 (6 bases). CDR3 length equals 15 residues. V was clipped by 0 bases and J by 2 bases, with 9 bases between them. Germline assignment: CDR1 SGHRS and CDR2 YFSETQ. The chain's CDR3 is CASSLERVAYNEQFF. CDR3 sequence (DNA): TGCGCCAGCAGCTTGGAGCGGGTAGCCTACAATGAGCAGTTCTTC.

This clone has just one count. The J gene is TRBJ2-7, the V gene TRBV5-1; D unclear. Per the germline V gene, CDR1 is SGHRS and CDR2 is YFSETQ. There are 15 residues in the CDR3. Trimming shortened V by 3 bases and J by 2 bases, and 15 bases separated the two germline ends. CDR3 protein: CASSSRSGSTYEQYF. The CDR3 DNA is TGCGCCAGCAGCTCCCGTTCCGGGTCTACCTACGAGCAGTACTTC.

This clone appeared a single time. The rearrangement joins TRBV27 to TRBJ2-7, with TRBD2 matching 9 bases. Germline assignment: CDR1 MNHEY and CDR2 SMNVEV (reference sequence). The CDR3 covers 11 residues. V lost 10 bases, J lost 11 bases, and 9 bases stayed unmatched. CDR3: CANLRASGEYF. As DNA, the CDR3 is TGTGCCAACCTAAGGGCTAGCGGGGAGTACTTC.

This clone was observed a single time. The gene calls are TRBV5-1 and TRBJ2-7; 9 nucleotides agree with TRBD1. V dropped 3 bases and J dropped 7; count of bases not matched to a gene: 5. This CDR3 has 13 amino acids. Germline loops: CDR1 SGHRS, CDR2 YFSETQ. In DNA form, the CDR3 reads TGCGCCAGCAGCTCCAGACAGGGGGATGAGCAGTACTTC. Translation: CASSSRQGDEQYF.

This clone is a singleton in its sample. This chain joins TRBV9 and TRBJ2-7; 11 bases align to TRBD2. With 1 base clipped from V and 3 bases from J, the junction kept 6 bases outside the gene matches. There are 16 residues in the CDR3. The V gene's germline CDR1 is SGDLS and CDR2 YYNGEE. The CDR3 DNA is TGTGCCAGCAGCGTATCCCTAGCGGGAGGCCTCTACGAGCAGTACTTC. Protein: CASSVSLAGGLYEQYF.

As DNA, the CDR3 is TGTGCCAGTAGATTAGGGGGCGCGGAGACCCAGTACTTC. It encodes CASRLGGAETQYF. The chain joins TRBV19 to TRBJ2-5; 7 bases are shared with TRBD1. This CDR3 has 13 residues. V trimming: 6 bases; J trimming: 5 bases; junction bases outside the gene matches: 6. The V gene's germline CDR1 is LNHDA and CDR2 SQIVND (reference sequence).